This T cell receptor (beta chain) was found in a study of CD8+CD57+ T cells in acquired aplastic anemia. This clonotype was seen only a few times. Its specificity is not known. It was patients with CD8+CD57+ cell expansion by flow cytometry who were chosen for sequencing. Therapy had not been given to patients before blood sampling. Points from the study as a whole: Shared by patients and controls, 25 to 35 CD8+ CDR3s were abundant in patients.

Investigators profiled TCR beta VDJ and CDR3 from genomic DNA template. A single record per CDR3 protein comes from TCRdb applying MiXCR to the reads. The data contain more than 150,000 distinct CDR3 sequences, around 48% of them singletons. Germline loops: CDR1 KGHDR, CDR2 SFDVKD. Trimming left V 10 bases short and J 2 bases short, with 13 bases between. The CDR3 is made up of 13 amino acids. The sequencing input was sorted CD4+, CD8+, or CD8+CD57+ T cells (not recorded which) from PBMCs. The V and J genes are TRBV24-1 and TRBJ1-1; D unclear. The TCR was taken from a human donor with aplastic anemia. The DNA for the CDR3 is TGTGCCACTCAACGTCAGTATAACACTGAAGCTTTCTTT. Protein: CATQRQYNTEAFF.